These T cell receptor beta chains were read from a single sample in a study of cytomegalovirus exposure and HLA in healthy donors. The assay was immunoSEQ multiplex PCR, and TCRdb's table has in-frame clones only and misses some. The sample yields about 140,000 clones, 60% to 80% seen once. Sequencing input: PBMCs. These receptors came from a female donor in good health and CMV-seronegative. The CDR3 runs from the conserved cysteine through the conserved F or W. D genes are given only for firm matches. Clone size is given for some rows only: seen once, a few or many times, or a class if the clone is expanded.

cdr3_nt: TGTGCCACCCATACAGATAGCAATCAGCCCCAGCATTTT; cdr3_aa: CATHTDSNQPQHF; v_call: TRBV10-3; cdr3_length: 13; j_call: TRBJ1-5; d_call: .; clone_size: many
cdr3_nt: TGTGCCAGCAGCTTAGACAGGGGTTCTGATGAGCAGTTCTTC; cdr3_aa: CASSLDRGSDEQFF; v_call: TRBV5-8; cdr3_length: 14; j_call: TRBJ2-1; d_call: TRBD1; clone_size: .
cdr3_nt: TGTGCCAGCAGTGGCCTCGGGACTACCAGTTATGAGCAGTTCTTC; cdr3_aa: CASSGLGTTSYEQFF; v_call: TRBV6-1; cdr3_length: 15; j_call: TRBJ2-1; d_call: TRBD2; clone_size: .
cdr3_nt: TGTGCCACCGCCCGCGGACAGCGGGACTCTGGGGCCAACGTCCTGACTTTC; cdr3_aa: CATARGQRDSGANVLTF; v_call: TRBV19; cdr3_length: 17; j_call: TRBJ2-6; d_call: .; clone_size: .
cdr3_nt: TGTGCCAGCAGTTATGCGCGGGGGGGTCACAATGAGCAGTTCTTC; cdr3_aa: CASSYARGGHNEQFF; v_call: TRBV6-6; cdr3_length: 15; j_call: TRBJ2-1; d_call: TRBD2; clone_size: .
cdr3_nt: TGTGCCAGCAGTTTATCGGCCCCGGGGGGCGCGGGCACTGAAGCTTTCTTT; cdr3_aa: CASSLSAPGGAGTEAFF; v_call: TRBV28; cdr3_length: 17; j_call: TRBJ1-1; d_call: .; clone_size: .
cdr3_nt: TGTGCCAGCACTAAGCGAGCCACAGATACGCAGTATTTT; cdr3_aa: CASTKRATDTQYF; v_call: TRBV2; cdr3_length: 13; j_call: TRBJ2-3; d_call: .; clone_size: .
cdr3_nt: TGTGCCAGCACCGGACAGTACGAGCAGTACTTC; cdr3_aa: CASTGQYEQYF; v_call: TRBV6-6; cdr3_length: 11; j_call: TRBJ2-7; d_call: .; clone_size: .
cdr3_nt: TGTGCCAGCTCACGGACAGGGGGCCATGGCTACACCTTC; cdr3_aa: CASSRTGGHGYTF; v_call: TRBV18; cdr3_length: 13; j_call: TRBJ1-2; d_call: TRBD1; clone_size: .
cdr3_nt: TGTGCCAGCAGCGTTACCGGGACAGGGGTTGAAAAACTGTTTTTT; cdr3_aa: CASSVTGTGVEKLFF; v_call: TRBV9; cdr3_length: 15; j_call: TRBJ1-4; d_call: TRBD1; clone_size: .
cdr3_nt: TGTGCCAGCAGTCAAACAGAACACTACGAGCAGTACTTC; cdr3_aa: CASSQTEHYEQYF; v_call: TRBV9; cdr3_length: 13; j_call: TRBJ2-7; d_call: .; clone_size: .
cdr3_nt: TGTGCCAGCAGCTTAAGGCCAGCGTATAATTCACCCCTCCACTTT; cdr3_aa: CASSLRPAYNSPLHF; v_call: TRBV7-3; cdr3_length: 15; j_call: TRBJ1-6; d_call: .; clone_size: few
cdr3_nt: TGTGCCAGCAGCGAACAGGCCCCCTACGAGCAGTACTTC; cdr3_aa: CASSEQAPYEQYF; v_call: TRBV7-2; cdr3_length: 13; j_call: TRBJ2-7; d_call: .; clone_size: .
cdr3_nt: TGTGCCAGCACCCTAGACAGGTCTAATGAAAAACTGTTTTTT; cdr3_aa: CASTLDRSNEKLFF; v_call: TRBV6-6; cdr3_length: 14; j_call: TRBJ1-4; d_call: .; clone_size: few
cdr3_nt: TGTGCCAGCAGTTTTTTTGCAGGGGGCTACGAGCAGTACTTC; cdr3_aa: CASSFFAGGYEQYF; v_call: TRBV27; cdr3_length: 14; j_call: TRBJ2-7; d_call: TRBD1; clone_size: .
cdr3_nt: TGTGCCAGCTCGGACAGCAGCTCTGGAAACACCATATATTTT; cdr3_aa: CASSDSSSGNTIYF; v_call: TRBV18; cdr3_length: 14; j_call: TRBJ1-3; d_call: .; clone_size: .
cdr3_nt: TGTGCCAGCAGCGTAAAAGGGGATGGGGCCAACGTCCTGACTTTC; cdr3_aa: CASSVKGDGANVLTF; v_call: TRBV9; cdr3_length: 15; j_call: TRBJ2-6; d_call: .; clone_size: .
cdr3_nt: TGTGCCAGTAGTATAAGGTACCGGACACAGGCGAACACTGAAGCTTTCTTT; cdr3_aa: CASSIRYRTQANTEAFF; v_call: TRBV19; cdr3_length: 17; j_call: TRBJ1-1; d_call: .; clone_size: .
cdr3_nt: TGCGCCAGCGGGGAGGAGGCCATGAACACTGAAGCTTTCTTT; cdr3_aa: CASGEEAMNTEAFF; v_call: TRBV5-1; cdr3_length: 14; j_call: TRBJ1-1; d_call: .; clone_size: .
cdr3_nt: TGCGCCAGCAGCAAAGAACAGAGTGAAGCTTTCTTT; cdr3_aa: CASSKEQSEAFF; v_call: TRBV5-1; cdr3_length: 12; j_call: TRBJ1-1; d_call: .; clone_size: .
cdr3_nt: TGTGCCAGCTCACCAGGGGGGGCTAACCACGAGCAGTACTTC; cdr3_aa: CASSPGGANHEQYF; v_call: TRBV18; cdr3_length: 14; j_call: TRBJ2-7; d_call: .; clone_size: .
cdr3_nt: TGCGCCAGCAGCTCGGCGAATAGGCCCGGGACAGGTATCTATGGCTACACCTTC; cdr3_aa: CASSSANRPGTGIYGYTF; v_call: TRBV5-1; cdr3_length: 18; j_call: TRBJ1-2; d_call: TRBD1; clone_size: .
cdr3_nt: TGTGCCAGCAGTCCACGATGGGAGGGGAGGGAAAAACTGTTTTTT; cdr3_aa: CASSPRWEGREKLFF; v_call: TRBV28; cdr3_length: 15; j_call: TRBJ1-4; d_call: .; clone_size: .